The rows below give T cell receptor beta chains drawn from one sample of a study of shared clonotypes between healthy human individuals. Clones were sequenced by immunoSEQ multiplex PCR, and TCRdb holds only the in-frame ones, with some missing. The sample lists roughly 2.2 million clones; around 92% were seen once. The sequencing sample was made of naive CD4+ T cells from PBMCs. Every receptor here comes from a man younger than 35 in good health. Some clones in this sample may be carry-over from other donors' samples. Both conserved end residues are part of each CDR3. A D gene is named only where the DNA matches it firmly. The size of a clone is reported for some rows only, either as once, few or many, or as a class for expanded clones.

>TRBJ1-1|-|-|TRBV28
CASSLGATNTEAFF
TGTGCCAGCAGTTTGGGGGCTACGAACACTGAAGCTTTCTTT
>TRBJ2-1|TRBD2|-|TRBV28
CASSFGGLAGADEQFF
TGTGCCAGCAGTTTCGGGGGACTAGCGGGAGCGGATGAGCAGTTCTTC
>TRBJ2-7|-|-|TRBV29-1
CSVDGQGPYEQYF
TGCAGCGTTGATGGGCAGGGCCCCTACGAGCAGTACTTC
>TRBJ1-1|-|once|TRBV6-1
CASSEKAGGTEAFF
TGTGCCAGCAGTGAAAAGGCGGGGGGCACTGAAGCTTTCTTT
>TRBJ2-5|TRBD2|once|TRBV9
CASSPRAGGGFGTQYF
TGTGCCAGCAGCCCCCGAGCGGGAGGGGGATTCGGGACCCAGTACTTC
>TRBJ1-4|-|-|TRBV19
CATAKRQATNEKLFF
TGTGCCACCGCGAAGAGGCAGGCAACTAATGAAAAACTGTTTTTT
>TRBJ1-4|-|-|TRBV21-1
CASSIGGSNEKLFF
TGTGCCAGCAGCATAGGTGGAAGTAATGAAAAACTGTTTTTT
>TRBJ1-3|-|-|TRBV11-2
CASSLGANRNTIYF
TGTGCCAGCAGCTTAGGGGCGAACCGGAACACCATATATTTT
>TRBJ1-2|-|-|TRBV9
CASSPGVASDYGYTF
TGTGCCAGCAGCCCAGGGGTAGCGTCGGACTATGGCTACACCTTC
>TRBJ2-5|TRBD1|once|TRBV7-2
CASSSTGAGRETQYF
TGTGCCAGCAGCTCGACAGGGGCTGGGAGAGAGACCCAGTACTTC
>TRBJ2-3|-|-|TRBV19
CASRGGMTAESSTDTQYF
TGTGCCAGTAGAGGGGGGATGACAGCTGAATCTAGCACAGATACGCAGTATTTT
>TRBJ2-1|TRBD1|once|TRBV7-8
CASSAVGGTGSHEQFF
TGTGCCAGCAGCGCAGTGGGGGGGACAGGGTCCCATGAGCAGTTCTTC
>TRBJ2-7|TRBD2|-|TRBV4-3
CASSQGLAGEVYEQYF
TGCGCCAGCAGCCAAGGGCTAGCGGGAGAGGTATACGAGCAGTACTTC
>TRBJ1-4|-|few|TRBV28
CASMGWDWSGEKLFF
TGTGCCAGCATGGGGTGGGATTGGAGCGGCGAAAAACTGTTTTTT
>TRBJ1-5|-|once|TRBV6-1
CASSVRDGGGQPQHF
TGTGCCAGCAGTGTCCGCGACGGGGGGGGTCAGCCCCAGCATTTT
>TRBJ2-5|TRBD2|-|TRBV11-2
CASSRGGPLSQYF
TGTGCCAGCAGCCGGGGGGGGCCGTTGTCCCAGTACTTC
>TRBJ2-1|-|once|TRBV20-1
CSARRGGEQFF
TGCAGTGCTCGGAGGGGTGGGGAGCAGTTCTTC
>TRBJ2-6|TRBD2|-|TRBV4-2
CASSKPGLAGVAGANVLTF
TGTGCCAGCAGTAAACCGGGACTAGCGGGAGTGGCTGGGGCCAACGTCCTGACTTTC
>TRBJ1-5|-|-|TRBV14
CASSQGPGTYQPQHF
TGTGCCAGCAGCCAGGGTCCGGGGACCTATCAGCCCCAGCATTTT
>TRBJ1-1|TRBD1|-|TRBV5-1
CASRGTRDSFFMNTEAFF
TGCGCCAGCAGAGGTACCCGGGACAGCTTTTTTATGAACACTGAAGCTTTCTTT
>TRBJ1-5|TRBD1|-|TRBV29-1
CSVRTGANQPQHF
TGCAGCGTCCGCACAGGGGCGAATCAGCCCCAGCATTTT
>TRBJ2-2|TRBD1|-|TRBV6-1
CASRAGQGIGELFF
TGTGCCAGCAGAGCCGGACAGGGCATCGGGGAGCTGTTTTTT